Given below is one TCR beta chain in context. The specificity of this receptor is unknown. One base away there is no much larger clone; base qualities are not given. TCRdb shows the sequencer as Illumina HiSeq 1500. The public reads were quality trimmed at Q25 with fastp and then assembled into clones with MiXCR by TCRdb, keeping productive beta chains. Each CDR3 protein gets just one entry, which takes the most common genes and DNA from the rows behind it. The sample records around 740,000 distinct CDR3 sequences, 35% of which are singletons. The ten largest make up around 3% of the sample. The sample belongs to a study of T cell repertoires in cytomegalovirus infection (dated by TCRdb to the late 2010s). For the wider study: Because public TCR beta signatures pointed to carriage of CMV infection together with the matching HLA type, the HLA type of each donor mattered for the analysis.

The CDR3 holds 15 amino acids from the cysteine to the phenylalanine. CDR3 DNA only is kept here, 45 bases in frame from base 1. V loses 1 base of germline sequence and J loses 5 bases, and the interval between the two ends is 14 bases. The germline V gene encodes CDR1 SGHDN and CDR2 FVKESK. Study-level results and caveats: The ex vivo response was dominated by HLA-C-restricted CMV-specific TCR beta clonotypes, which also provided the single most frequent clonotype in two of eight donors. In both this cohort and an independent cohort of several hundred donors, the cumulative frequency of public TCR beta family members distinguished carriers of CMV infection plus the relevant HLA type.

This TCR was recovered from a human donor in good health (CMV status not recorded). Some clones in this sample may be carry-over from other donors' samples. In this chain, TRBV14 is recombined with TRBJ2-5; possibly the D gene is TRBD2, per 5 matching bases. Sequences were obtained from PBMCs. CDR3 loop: CASSQGSGIWETQYF. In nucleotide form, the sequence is TGTGCCAGCAGCCAAGGGTCCGGGATATGGGAGACCCAGTACTTC.